Only one count was recorded for the clone carrying this T cell receptor (beta chain). Antigen unknown. This record belongs to a study of OX40 agonist ivuxolimab in advanced cancers. Findings and limits, study-wide: The CD4+ and CD8+ T cells in the blood had expanded clonally by week 6 at 0.1 to 3.0 mg/kg. Among the nonresponders, some also had low normalized T-cell clonal expansion.

Generated by immunoSEQ multiplex PCR, the TCRdb table keeps only in-frame clones and is missing some. The sample contains 92,000 or so clones, about four fifths of which appear only once. Cycle 7 day 1, cycle 4 day 1, and baseline were the timepoints at which blood was sampled. The CDR3 contains 15 residues. The germline CDR1 and CDR2 sequences are SGHAT and FQNNGV. With 1 base removed from V and 2 bases from J, the gap between germline ends came to 9 bases. The chain has TRBV11-2 and TRBJ1-5; no clear D. This TCR was sampled from an adult with an advanced solid tumor such as melanoma, head and neck, liver or kidney cancer. The starting material was CD4+ or CD8+ T cells sorted from blood, obtained in a trial of the OX40 agonist ivuxolimab. The CDR3 region has the DNA TGTGCCAGCAGCTTAGGGAGCAGCGGCAATCAGCCCCAGCATTTT. This translates into CASSLGSSGNQPQHF. Looking up the rest from reference TRBV11-2 and TRBJ1-5 gives the full variable domain: EAGVAQSPRYKIIEKRQSVAFWCNPISGHATLYWYQQILGQGPKLLIQFQNNGVVDDSQLPKDRFSAERLKGVDSTLKIQPAKLEDSAVYLCASSLGSSGNQPQHFGDGTRLSIL.